This TCR beta chain originates from a study of cytomegalovirus exposure and HLA in healthy donors. The PCR had 60 Vbeta and 13 Jbeta primers. The protocol was immunoSEQ multiplex PCR, while the TCRdb copy is restricted to in-frame clones and leaves out a portion. The sample lists about 130,000 clones; around 85% were seen once. CDR1 and CDR2 from the germline V gene are GTSNPN and SVGIG (reference sequence). The CDR3 runs 17 residues. Study-wide findings and caveats: High specificity and sensitivity for cytomegalovirus status were reported for the classifier. Association of a missense DCLRE1C variant with TCR beta V- and J-gene trimming was reported in a later analysis. It has been reported that TCR beta sequences accurately predicted the HLA-A and HLA-B alleles of most subjects.

With regard to this clone: Its antigen is unidentified. One junction end does not reproduce the germline sequence, and a read error may be involved.

The material sequenced was PBMCs. This TCR was sampled from a boy between 10 and 17 years old in good health and CMV-seronegative. The chain recombines TRBV30 with TRBJ1-2; 9 bases are shared with TRBD1. The CDR3 region is CAWAPPGTGNVVYGYPF. The CDR3 nucleotides are TGTGCCTGGGCCCCTCCCGGGACAGGGAATGTCGTCTATGGCTACCCCTTC.